Sequencing of this TCR beta chain was carried out in a study of shared T cell receptors in the human thymus. Here immunoSEQ multiplex PCR was the method, and the copy in TCRdb shows in-frame clones only, minus some. The data contain more than 550,000 clones, around 85% of them singletons. CDR1 is SGHTA and CDR2 is FQGNSA in the germline V gene. This CDR3 spans 16 amino acids. Trimming removed 5 bases from V and 3 bases from J; junction bases left unmatched: 12. The sample also formed part of further work on human thymus T cells.

The receptor comes from a girl under three years old with a congenital heart defect. V and J are TRBV7-2 and TRBJ1-1; 7 bases fit TRBD1. Specimen: thymocytes. CDR3 residues: CASSPKTGAVDTEAFF. In DNA form, the CDR3 reads TGTGCCAGCAGCCCCAAAACAGGGGCGGTCGACACTGAAGCTTTCTTT.